This TCR beta chain was identified in a study of glioma-infiltrating T cells. Findings and caveats of the study: Non-neoplastic patients had below-expected tissue-blood divergence, while all gliomas exceeded expectation. CDR3 overlap between tissue and blood was very small.

Details on this clonotype: The antigen is undetermined. The junction differs from germline at one of its ends, possibly a read error.

Amplification of TCR alpha and beta CDR3 regions from RNA used iRepertoire nested multiplex PCR. One-step reverse transcription and amplification started from approximately 100-400 ng of tissue mRNA or PBMC total RNA. TCRdb independently ran MiXCR on the multiplex PCR reads; one entry per CDR3 protein. The repertoire holds over 80,000 distinct CDR3 sequences, with roughly 39% as singletons. The CDR3 covers 15 residues. Germline loops: CDR1 DFQATT, CDR2 SNEGSKA (reference sequence). The chain is built from TRBV20-1 and TRBJ1-5; no clear D. Sequenced material: glioma tissue, nonneoplastic brain tissue, or PBMCs (not recorded which). The source of this sequence is a human donor with low-grade glioma or glioblastoma, undergoing nonglioma brain surgery, or in good health (not recorded which). The CDR3 is CSARAVSYINHPQHF. The CDR3 coding sequence is TGCAGTGCTAGAGCTGTCTCGTACATCAATCATCCCCAGCATTTT.